The source of this TCR beta chain is a study of molecular identifiers for immune sequencing clone quantification (dated by TCRdb to 2016 to 2019). About the full investigation: For a replicate experiment, the RNA from either 20,000 or 100,000 naive CD8 T cells was divided into five aliquots, and four of those aliquots went on to sequencing. The study was a methods study using CD8 T cells to benchmark molecular-identifier clustering-based TCR repertoire sequencing (MIDCIRS) and TCR RNA copy counting.

Naive CD8 T cell libraries were made from 20,000 to 1,000,000 sorted cells using 10%, 30% or 50% of purified RNA. Naive CD8 T cells, defined as CD8+CD4-CCR7+CD45RA+, were FACS-sorted into RLT Plus buffer on a BD FACSAria II. Detection sensitivity was tested by spiking Jurkat RNA equal to ten TCR copies' worth into samples containing about 20,000-1,000,000 naive CD8 T cells. CD8 T cells were enriched with RosetteSep CD8+ T Cell Enrichment Cocktail and Ficoll-Paque, followed by ACK red cell lysis. The full study reports these points: The naive libraries included spiked-in Jurkat TCR RNA (roughly ten copies' worth), and this Jurkat TCR RNA is not part of the donor repertoire. Spiked-in Jurkat TCR RNA equivalent to a single cell was reported to be detectable even among approximately 900,000 naive CD8 T cells. Highly expanded clone sizes could be underestimated because identical TCR molecules may share a barcode. Modeling gave roughly 3 recovered TCR RNA copies per cell versus approximately 10 by digital PCR, implying approximately 30% capture efficiency. In CMV-specific effector cells, over 97% of molecules were held by clones above 20 RNA copies, whereas under 1% of molecules were held by such clones in naive cells. Without barcode sub-clustering, chimeric consensus sequences inflated TCR diversity; chimeras reached as high as 47%.

Preparation of the library involved PCR. TCRdb names NextSeq 500 as the instrument used. Bulk TCR libraries were generated as previously described, with the TCR primers listed in Table S5 used. Purification of total RNA was performed with the Qiagen AllPrep DNA/RNA kit. Before analysis, reads from multiple sequencing runs of the same library were pooled. Processing in the source paper ran as follows. Reads were retained only if an exact TCR constant sequence was present, and the retained reads were trimmed to 150 nt and grouped according to their 12-nt molecular barcodes. Within each barcode group, reads were sub-clustered at a 15% Levenshtein threshold, and quality-weighted consensus sequences were built per RNA molecule. Non-functional sequences were excluded, and lower-count sequences lying one edit away from another sequence were also excluded. Barcode sub-clusters with fewer than 20% of the maximum read count were removed, based on fitting two negative binomial distributions. TCRdb reprocessing: public reads trimmed at Q25 with fastp, clones called with MiXCR, in-frame beta chains kept. Duplicate CDR3 protein sequences are folded into a single record with the most common DNA and genes. The V and J calls reflect TCRdb's pipeline rather than the authors' work. In all, the sample holds under 600,000 distinct CDR3 sequences, and around 23% of those were seen once. The top ten clonotypes cover approximately 0.8% of the sample.

V is pared back by 3 bases and J by 2 bases, with 9 bases lying between the germline termini. The CDR3 runs 14 amino acids, cysteine and phenylalanine included. Only the CDR3 region is kept as DNA, spanning 42 bases read in frame from base 1. From a lookup of the germline V gene (reference sequence), CDR1 and CDR2 are LNHNV and YYDKDF. As for this clonotype: Its antigen is unknown. Within one base of it there is no much larger clone, and no base qualities were kept.

The sequence joins TRBV15 to TRBJ2-3; a weak D assignment points to TRBD2 (5 bases agree). The sequenced sample was naive CD8+ T cells from blood, with Jurkat cell RNA spiked in. What the cell subset or site label conveys for this sample: FACS-sorted CD8+CD4-CCR7+CD45RA+ naive T cells. This receptor was taken from a human donor in good health. Some libraries in this study had Jurkat cell RNA spiked in. The CDR3 protein: CATSRDSYTDTQYF. The DNA sequence is given as TGTGCCACCAGCAGGGACTCTTACACAGATACGCAGTATTTT.